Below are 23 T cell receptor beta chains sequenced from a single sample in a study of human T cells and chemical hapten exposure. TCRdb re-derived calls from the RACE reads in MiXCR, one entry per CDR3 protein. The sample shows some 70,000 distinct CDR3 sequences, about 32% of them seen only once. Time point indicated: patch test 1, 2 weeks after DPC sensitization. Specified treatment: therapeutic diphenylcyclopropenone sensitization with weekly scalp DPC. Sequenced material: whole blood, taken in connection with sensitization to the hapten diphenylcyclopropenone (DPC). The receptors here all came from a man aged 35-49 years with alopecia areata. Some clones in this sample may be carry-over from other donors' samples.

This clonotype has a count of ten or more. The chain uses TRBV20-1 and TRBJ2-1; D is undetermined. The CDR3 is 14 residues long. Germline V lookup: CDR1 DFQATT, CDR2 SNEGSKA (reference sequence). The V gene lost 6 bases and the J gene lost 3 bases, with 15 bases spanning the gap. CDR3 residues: CSASIDVFYNEQFF. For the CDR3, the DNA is TGCAGTGCCTCCATCGACGTATTCTACAATGAGCAGTTCTTC.

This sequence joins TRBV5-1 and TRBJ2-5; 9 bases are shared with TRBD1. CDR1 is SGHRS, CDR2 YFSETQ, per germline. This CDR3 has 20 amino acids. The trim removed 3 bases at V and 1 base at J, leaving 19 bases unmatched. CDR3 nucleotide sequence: TGCGCCAGCAGCTGGCGCCGGGACAGGGTTCAACAGGTGGGCCAAGAGACCCAGTACTTC. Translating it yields CASSWRRDRVQQVGQETQYF.

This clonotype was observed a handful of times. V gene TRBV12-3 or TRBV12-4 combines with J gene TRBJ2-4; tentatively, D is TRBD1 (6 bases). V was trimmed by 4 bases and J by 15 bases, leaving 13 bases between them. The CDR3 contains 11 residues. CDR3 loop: CASSSTGIRYF. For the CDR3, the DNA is TGTGCCAGCAGTTCGACAGGAATCCGGTACTTC.

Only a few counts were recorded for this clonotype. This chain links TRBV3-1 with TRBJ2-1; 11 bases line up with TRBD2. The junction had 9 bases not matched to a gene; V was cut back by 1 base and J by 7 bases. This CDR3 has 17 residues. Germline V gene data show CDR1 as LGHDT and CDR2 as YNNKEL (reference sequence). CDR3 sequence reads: CASSQVGLLAGANEQFF. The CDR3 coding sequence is TGTGCCAGCAGCCAAGTAGGATTACTAGCGGGAGCGAATGAGCAGTTCTTC.

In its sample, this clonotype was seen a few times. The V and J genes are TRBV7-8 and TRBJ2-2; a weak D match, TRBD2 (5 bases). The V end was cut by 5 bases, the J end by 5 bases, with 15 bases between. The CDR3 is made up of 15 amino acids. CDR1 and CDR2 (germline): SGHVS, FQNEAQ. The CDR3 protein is CASSPEGVVTGELFF. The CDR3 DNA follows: TGTGCCAGCAGCCCCGAGGGAGTGGTGACCGGGGAGCTGTTTTTT.

The CDR3: CSARLAGAKNIQYF. CDR3 bases: TGCAGTGCAAGACTAGCGGGAGCCAAAAACATTCAGTACTTC. The gene calls are TRBV20-1 and TRBJ2-4; the match to TRBD2 covers 10 bases. The V gene end was trimmed by 6 bases and the J gene end by 0 bases; junction bases not matched to a gene: 2. Germline V CDR1 and CDR2: DFQATT, SNEGSKA (reference sequence). The CDR3 sequence is 14 residues long.

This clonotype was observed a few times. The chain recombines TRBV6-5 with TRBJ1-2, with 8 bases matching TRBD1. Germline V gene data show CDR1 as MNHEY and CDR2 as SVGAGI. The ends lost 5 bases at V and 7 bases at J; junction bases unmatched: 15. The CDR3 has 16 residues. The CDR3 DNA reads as TGTGCCAGCAGTACTACCGGGACAGGACTGCGAAGTGGCTACACCTTC. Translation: CASSTTGTGLRSGYTF.

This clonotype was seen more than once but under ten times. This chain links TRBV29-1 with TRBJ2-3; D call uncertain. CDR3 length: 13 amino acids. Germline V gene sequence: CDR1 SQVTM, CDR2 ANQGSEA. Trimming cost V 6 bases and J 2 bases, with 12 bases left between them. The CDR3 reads CSVLVYYTDTQYF. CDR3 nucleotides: TGCAGCGTCCTCGTCTATTACACAGATACGCAGTATTTT.

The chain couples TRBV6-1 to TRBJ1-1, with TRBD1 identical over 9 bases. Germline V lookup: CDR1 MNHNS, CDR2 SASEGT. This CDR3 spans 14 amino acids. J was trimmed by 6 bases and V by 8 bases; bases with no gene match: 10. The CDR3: CASGQGSWIAEAFF. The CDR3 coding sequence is TGTGCCAGCGGACAGGGGAGTTGGATCGCTGAAGCTTTCTTT.

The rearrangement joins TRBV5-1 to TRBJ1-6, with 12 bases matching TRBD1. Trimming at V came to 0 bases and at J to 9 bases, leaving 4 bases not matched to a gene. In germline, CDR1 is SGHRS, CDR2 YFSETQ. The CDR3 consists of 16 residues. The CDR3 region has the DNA TGCGCCAGCAGCTTGGATTGGGACAGGGGGCGTTCACCCCTCCACTTT. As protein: CASSLDWDRGRSPLHF.

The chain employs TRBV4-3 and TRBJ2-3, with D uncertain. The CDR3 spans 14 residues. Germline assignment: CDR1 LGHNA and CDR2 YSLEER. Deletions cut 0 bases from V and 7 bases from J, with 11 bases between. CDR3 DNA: TGCGCCAGCAGCCAAGAATCCGGACCTTATACGCAGTATTTT. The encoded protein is CASSQESGPYTQYF.

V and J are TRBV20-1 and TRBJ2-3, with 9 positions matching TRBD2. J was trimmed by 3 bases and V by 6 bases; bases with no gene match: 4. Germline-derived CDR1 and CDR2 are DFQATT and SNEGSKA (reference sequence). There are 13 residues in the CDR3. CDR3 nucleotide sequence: TGCAGTGCCCCGGGACTAGCAACAGATACGCAGTATTTT. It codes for CSAPGLATDTQYF.

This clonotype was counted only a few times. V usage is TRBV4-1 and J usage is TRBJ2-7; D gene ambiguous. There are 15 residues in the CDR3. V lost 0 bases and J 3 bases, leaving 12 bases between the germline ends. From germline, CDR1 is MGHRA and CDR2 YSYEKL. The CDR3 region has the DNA TGCGCCAGCAGCCAAGATCTCCGGGCCGTCTACGAGCAGTACTTC. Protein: CASSQDLRAVYEQYF.

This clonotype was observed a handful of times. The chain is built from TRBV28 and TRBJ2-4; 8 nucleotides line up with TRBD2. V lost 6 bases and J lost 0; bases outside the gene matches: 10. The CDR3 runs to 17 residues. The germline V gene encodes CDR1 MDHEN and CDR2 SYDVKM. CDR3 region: CASSPPGTRLAKNIQYF. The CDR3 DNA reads TGTGCCAGCAGCCCCCCCGGGACTAGATTAGCCAAAAACATTCAGTACTTC.

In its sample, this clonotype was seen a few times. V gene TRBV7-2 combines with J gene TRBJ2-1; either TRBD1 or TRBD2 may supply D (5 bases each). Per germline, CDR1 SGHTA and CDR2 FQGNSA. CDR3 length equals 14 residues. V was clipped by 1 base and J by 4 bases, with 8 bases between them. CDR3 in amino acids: CASSLGDRYNEQFF. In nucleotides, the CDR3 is TGTGCCAGCAGCTTAGGGGACCGTTACAATGAGCAGTTCTTC. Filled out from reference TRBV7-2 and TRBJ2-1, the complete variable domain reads GAGVSQSPSNKVTEKGKDVELRCDPISGHTALYWYRQSLGQGLEFLIYFQGNSAPDKSGLPSDRFSAERTGGSVSTLTIQRTQQEDSAVYLCASSLGDRYNEQFFGPGTRLTVL.

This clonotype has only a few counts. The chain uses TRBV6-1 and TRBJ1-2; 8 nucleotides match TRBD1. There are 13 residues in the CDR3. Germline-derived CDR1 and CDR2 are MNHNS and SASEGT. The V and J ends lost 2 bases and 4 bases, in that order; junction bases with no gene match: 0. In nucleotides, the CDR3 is TGTGCCAGCAGTGAACAGGGGGCCTATGGCTACACCTTC. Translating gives CASSEQGAYGYTF.

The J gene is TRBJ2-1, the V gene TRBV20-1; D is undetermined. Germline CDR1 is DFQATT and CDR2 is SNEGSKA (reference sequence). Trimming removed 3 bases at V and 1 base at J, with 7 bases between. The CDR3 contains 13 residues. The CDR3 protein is CSASSQSYNEQFF. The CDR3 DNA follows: TGCAGTGCTAGTAGCCAGTCCTACAATGAGCAGTTCTTC.

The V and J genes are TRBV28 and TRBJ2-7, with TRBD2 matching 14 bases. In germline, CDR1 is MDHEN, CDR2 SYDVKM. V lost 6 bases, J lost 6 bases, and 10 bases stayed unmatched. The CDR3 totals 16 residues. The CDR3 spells CASRLGTSGGRGEQYF. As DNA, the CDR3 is TGTGCCAGCAGACTCGGGACTAGCGGGGGCCGAGGCGAGCAGTACTTC.

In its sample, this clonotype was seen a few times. The CDR3 protein is CASSYTTNYGYTF. CDR3 in DNA: TGTGCCAGCAGCTACACGACTAACTATGGCTACACCTTC. The chain carries TRBV3-1 and TRBJ1-2; D remains ambiguous. From germline, CDR1 is LGHDT and CDR2 YNNKEL (reference sequence). Between the trimmed V and J ends, which lost 5 bases and 0 bases, there was a span of 7 bases. The CDR3 is made up of 13 amino acids. The variable domain in full, completed from reference TRBV3-1 and TRBJ1-2, reads DTAVSQTPKYLVTQMGNDKSIKCEQNLGHDTMYWYKQDSKKFLKIMFSYNNKELIINETVPNRFSPKSPDKAHLNLHINSLELGDSAVYFCASSYTTNYGYTFGSGTRLTVV.

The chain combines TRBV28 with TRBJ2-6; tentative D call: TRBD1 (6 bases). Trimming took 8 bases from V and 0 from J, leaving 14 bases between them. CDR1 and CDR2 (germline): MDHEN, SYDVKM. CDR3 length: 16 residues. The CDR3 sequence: CASARTDFSGANVLTF. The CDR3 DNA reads TGTGCCAGCGCTCGGACAGACTTCTCTGGGGCCAACGTCCTGACTTTC.

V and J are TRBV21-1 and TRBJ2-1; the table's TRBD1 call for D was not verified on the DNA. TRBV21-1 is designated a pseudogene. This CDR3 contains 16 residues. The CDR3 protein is CASSGLGRFFYNEQFF. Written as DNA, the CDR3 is TGTGCCAGCAGCGGGCTGGGACGGTTTTTTTACAATGAGCAGTTCTTC.

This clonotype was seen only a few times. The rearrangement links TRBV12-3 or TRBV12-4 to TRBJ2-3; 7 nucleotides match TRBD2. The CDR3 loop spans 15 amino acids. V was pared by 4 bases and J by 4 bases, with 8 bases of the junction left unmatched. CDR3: CASSSAGAYPDTQYF. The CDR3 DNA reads TGTGCCAGCAGTTCGGCGGGAGCGTATCCAGATACGCAGTATTTT.

CDR3 sequence: CSAGQGNEKLFF. The CDR3 nucleotides read TGCAGTGCTGGACAGGGAAATGAAAAACTGTTTTTT. The chain combines TRBV20-1 with TRBJ1-4; 8 positions match TRBD1. There are 12 residues in the CDR3. From germline, CDR1 is DFQATT and CDR2 SNEGSKA (reference sequence). V was clipped by 5 bases and J by 5 bases; unmatched bases: 1.